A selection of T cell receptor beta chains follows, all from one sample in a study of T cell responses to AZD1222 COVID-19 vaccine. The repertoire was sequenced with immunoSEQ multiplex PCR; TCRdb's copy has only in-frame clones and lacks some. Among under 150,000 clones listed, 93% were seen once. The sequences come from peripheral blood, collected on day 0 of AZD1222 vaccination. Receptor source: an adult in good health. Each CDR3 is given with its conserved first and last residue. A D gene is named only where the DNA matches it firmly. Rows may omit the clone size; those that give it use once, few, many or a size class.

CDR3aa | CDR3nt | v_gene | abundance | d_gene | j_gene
CASSLRERNYGYTF | TGTGCCAGCAGCCTAAGGGAGAGGAACTATGGCTACACCTTC | TRBV3-1/TRBV3-2 | - | - | TRBJ1-2
CASSLVRTASSGANVLTF | TGTGCCAGCAGCTTAGTTCGGACAGCAAGCTCTGGGGCCAACGTCCTGACTTTC | TRBV11-2 | - | - | TRBJ2-6
CASSWDDYNSPLHF | TGCGCCAGCAGCTGGGACGACTATAATTCACCCCTCCACTTT | TRBV10-2 | - | - | TRBJ1-6
CASSLARIPNEQFF | TGTGCCAGCAGCTTAGCAAGGATTCCCAATGAGCAGTTCTTC | TRBV7-8 | - | - | TRBJ2-1
CASSVGGDTEAFF | TGTGCCAGCAGCGTAGGGGGGGACACTGAAGCTTTCTTT | TRBV9 | - | - | TRBJ1-1
CASSLNSGGAGETQYF | TGCGCCAGCAGCTTGAATAGCGGGGGGGCCGGGGAGACCCAGTACTTC | TRBV5-1 | few | TRBD2 | TRBJ2-5
CASSMVTGGPSGANVLTF | TGTGCCAGTAGTATGGTAACAGGGGGCCCCTCTGGGGCCAACGTCCTGACTTTC | TRBV19 | - | TRBD1 | TRBJ2-6
CASSLGTLGKLFF | TGTGCCAGCAGTTTAGGGACCCTCGGAAAACTGTTTTTT | TRBV27 | once | - | TRBJ1-4
CASSLAGTGELFF | TGTGCCAGCAGCTTAGCGGGGACCGGGGAGCTGTTTTTT | TRBV7-9 | - | - | TRBJ2-2
CASSSRQGPYRYTF | TGTGCCAGCAGCTCCAGACAGGGGCCTTATCGCTACACCTTC | TRBV5-4 | - | TRBD1 | TRBJ1-2
CATSTGLSDGNTIYF | TGTGCCACCAGCACAGGGTTGTCGGATGGAAACACCATATATTTT | TRBV15 | few | - | TRBJ1-3
CASRMRTDTEAFF | TGTGCCAGCAGAATGCGGACCGATACTGAAGCTTTCTTT | TRBV12-3/TRBV12-4 | - | - | TRBJ1-1
CAGQGGQGSYEQYF | TGTGCCGGCCAAGGTGGACAGGGGTCCTACGAGCAGTACTTC | TRBV2 | - | TRBD1 | TRBJ2-7
CASRPPAANYGYTF | TGTGCCAGCAGGCCCCCGGCAGCAAACTATGGCTACACCTTC | TRBV7-9 | - | - | TRBJ1-2
CASSLGPGQGARKYGYTF | TGTGCCAGCAGCTTAGGTCCGGGACAGGGGGCCCGGAAGTATGGCTACACCTTC | TRBV7-2 | - | TRBD1 | TRBJ1-2
CASSSPTGSGNTIYF | TGTGCCAGCAGCTCCCCTACAGGTTCTGGAAACACCATATATTTT | TRBV5-6 | - | - | TRBJ1-3
CASTKGQGAYEQYF | TGTGCCAGCACCAAAGGACAGGGGGCCTACGAGCAGTACTTC | TRBV6-6 | - | TRBD1 | TRBJ2-7
CSVESRTPYEQYF | TGCAGCGTTGAATCTCGGACACCCTACGAGCAGTACTTC | TRBV29-1 | - | - | TRBJ2-7
CSASGSGTGYSPLHF | TGCAGTGCTAGTGGGTCAGGGACAGGGTATTCACCCCTCCACTTT | TRBV20-1 | - | TRBD1 | TRBJ1-6
CSVEEQGRGDTQYF | TGCAGCGTTGAAGAGCAGGGACGGGGAGATACGCAGTATTTT | TRBV29-1 | - | - | TRBJ2-3
CASSYTTYSNQPQHF | TGTGCCAGCAGTTACACGACTTATAGCAATCAGCCCCAGCATTTT | TRBV6-5 | - | - | TRBJ1-5
CASSPGTGVLDTQYF | TGTGCCAGCAGCCCCGGGACAGGGGTTTTAGATACGCAGTATTTT | TRBV7-9 | - | TRBD1 | TRBJ2-3
CASSPPANEQFF | TGTGCCAGCAGCCCCCCGGCGAATGAGCAGTTCTTC | TRBV28 | - | - | TRBJ2-1
CASRSGLSNTEAFF | TGTGCCAGCAGGTCCGGACTGTCGAACACTGAAGCTTTCTTT | TRBV7-9 | - | - | TRBJ1-1
CASSDAWVGGHTGELFF | TGTGCCAGCAGTGATGCCTGGGTGGGGGGGCACACCGGGGAGCTGTTTTTT | TRBV25-1 | once | - | TRBJ2-2
CASSGGPPDGYTF | TGTGCCAGCAGCGGGGGTCCCCCGGACGGCTACACCTTC | TRBV9 | - | - | TRBJ1-2
CASTPGLNSNQPQHF | TGTGCCAGCACTCCGGGACTCAATAGCAATCAGCCCCAGCATTTT | TRBV7-9 | - | - | TRBJ1-5
CASSQRGLPYTEAFF | TGTGCCAGCAGCCAAAGGGGATTACCCTACACTGAAGCTTTCTTT | TRBV3-1/TRBV3-2 | - | - | TRBJ1-1
CAISAQMNTEAFF | TGTGCCATCAGTGCTCAGATGAACACTGAAGCTTTCTTT | TRBV10-3 | - | - | TRBJ1-1
CASSEGTGGLDQPQHF | TGTGCCAGCAGTGAGGGGACAGGCGGGTTGGATCAGCCCCAGCATTTT | TRBV6-1 | - | TRBD1 | TRBJ1-5
CAIGSGAGGYTF | TGTGCCATCGGGTCCGGGGCTGGTGGCTACACCTTC | TRBV10-3 | - | - | TRBJ1-2
CASSYPIATGNTGELFF | TGTGCCAGCAGTTACCCCATCGCGACGGGGAACACCGGGGAGCTGTTTTTT | TRBV6-2/TRBV6-3 | - | - | TRBJ2-2
CASSYSGDSYNEQFF | TGTGCCAGCAGTTACTCAGGGGACTCCTACAATGAGCAGTTCTTC | TRBV6-5 | - | - | TRBJ2-1
CASSLERGQGWRGYTF | TGTGCCAGCAGCTTAGAACGGGGACAGGGTTGGCGTGGCTACACCTTC | TRBV7-2 | - | TRBD1 | TRBJ1-2
CASGFNRPTGYTF | TGTGCCAGCGGCTTTAATAGACCGACTGGCTACACCTTC | TRBV6-5 | - | - | TRBJ1-2
CASRDRGDGYTF | TGTGCCAGCAGGGACAGGGGAGATGGCTACACCTTC | TRBV2 | - | TRBD1 | TRBJ1-2
CASSGQESYEQYF | TGTGCCAGCAGTGGACAGGAGAGCTACGAGCAGTACTTC | TRBV2 | - | - | TRBJ2-7
CASSLALFWAEQFF | TGTGCCAGCAGCTTGGCCTTATTTTGGGCAGAGCAGTTCTTC | TRBV5-5 | - | - | TRBJ2-1
CASALGGNQPQHF | TGTGCCAGCGCCCTAGGGGGGAATCAGCCCCAGCATTTT | TRBV7-9 | - | - | TRBJ1-5
CASRPYRATNEKLFF | TGTGCCAGCAGACCCTACAGGGCAACTAATGAAAAACTGTTTTTT | TRBV5-5 | - | - | TRBJ1-4
CASSYRPGPETQYF | TGCGCCAGCAGCTATCGACCAGGGCCAGAGACCCAGTACTTC | TRBV5-1 | - | - | TRBJ2-5
CASTFGGGVGANVLTF | TGTGCCAGTACCTTTGGAGGAGGGGTTGGGGCCAACGTCCTGACTTTC | TRBV19 | once | - | TRBJ2-6
CASSPTGDLSSYNSPLHF | TGTGCCAGCTCACCAACAGGCGACCTGAGCTCCTATAATTCACCCCTCCACTTT | TRBV18 | - | - | TRBJ1-6